Each of the 14 T cell receptor beta chains below was sequenced from the same sample in a study of identical twins. TCRdb processed the 5' RACE reads anew with MiXCR; each CDR3 protein has one entry. The repertoire holds 350,000 to 600,000 distinct CDR3 sequences, with 11% to 15% as singletons. Separately, the same data were catalogued under a study of yellow fever vaccine responses in identical twins.

The specimen sequenced was CD4+ T cells sorted from blood. These TCRs come from a woman younger than 35 in good health.

The rearrangement joins TRBV28 to TRBJ1-5; D remains unclear. CDR1 and CDR2 from the germline V gene are MDHEN and SYDVKM. The ends were cut back, 3 bases at V and 0 bases at J, with 12 bases in the middle. This CDR3 contains 16 residues. In DNA, the CDR3 is TGTGCCAGCAGTTTTAGGTCGGTGTATAGCAATCAGCCCCAGCATTTT. Its translation is CASSFRSVYSNQPQHF.

This clonotype was counted between two and nine times. One end of the junction varies from germline; a read error may be responsible. The J gene is TRBJ2-7, the V gene TRBV6-1; TRBD1 matches 7 bases. Germline CDR1 reads MNHNS; CDR2 reads SASEGT. CDR3 length: 15 amino acids. The CDR3 nucleotides read TGTGCCAGCAGGGAAGACAGGGTGAGCTCCTACGAGCAGTACTTC. Amino acid sequence: CASREDRVSSYEQYF.

This clonotype was counted between two and nine times. V usage is TRBV4-1 and J usage is TRBJ2-1; possibly TRBD1 for D (6 bases). The CDR3 is made up of 12 amino acids. The germline V and J ends were trimmed by 4 bases and 9 bases, with 10 bases remaining between them. In germline, CDR1 is MGHRA, CDR2 YSYEKL. The CDR3 protein is CASSRDRSEQFF. CDR3 coding DNA: TGCGCCAGCAGCCGAGACAGGAGTGAGCAGTTCTTC.

V and J are TRBV20-1 and TRBJ2-7; 8 bases are a match to TRBD1. The CDR3 is 14 amino acids. V shed 3 bases and J 5 bases; nucleotides not matched to a gene: 9. The germline V gene has CDR1 DFQATT and CDR2 SNEGSKA (reference sequence). The CDR3 nucleotides are TGCAGTGCTAGGGACTCGACAGGGGTACACGAGCAGTACTTC. Translated, it gives CSARDSTGVHEQYF.

This clonotype has just a few counts. This chain joins TRBV7-9 and TRBJ2-3, with 7 bases matching TRBD1. CDR3 length: 14 amino acids. Germline loops: CDR1 SEHNR, CDR2 FQNEAQ (reference sequence). Trimming took 4 bases from V and 2 from J; bases not matched to a gene: 3. This CDR3 is CASSSGQFTDTQYF. In nucleotides, the CDR3 is TGTGCCAGCAGCTCGGGACAGTTCACAGATACGCAGTATTTT.

This clonotype was found a few times. This chain joins TRBV20-1 and TRBJ2-1, with a tentative D call TRBD1 (5 bases). CDR1 and CDR2 from the germline V gene are DFQATT and SNEGSKA (reference sequence). This CDR3 is built from 14 residues. Trimming removed 6 bases from V and 1 base from J, with 13 bases in between. The CDR3 spells CSAERAGSYNEQFF. In DNA, the CDR3 is TGCAGTGCCGAAAGGGCAGGGTCCTACAATGAGCAGTTCTTC.

This chain joins TRBV9 and TRBJ2-3, with 9 bases matching TRBD2. This CDR3 contains 16 residues. From germline, CDR1 is SGDLS and CDR2 YYNGEE. V lost 0 bases and J lost 6; bases outside the gene matches: 8. The CDR3 spells CASSVGGGGAGDTQYF. CDR3 DNA sequence: TGTGCCAGCAGCGTAGGAGGCGGGGGGGCAGGGGATACGCAGTATTTT.

The sample holds a few counts of this clonotype. The CDR3 spells CASSPDDRDTQYF. The DNA for the CDR3 is TGTGCCAGCAGCCCCGACGACAGGGATACGCAGTATTTT. The chain joins TRBV7-3 to TRBJ2-3, with D perhaps TRBD1 (6 bases). V dropped 5 bases and J dropped 6 bases, with 12 bases sitting between them. The length of the CDR3 is 13 residues. CDR1 is SGHTA and CDR2 is FQGTGA in the germline V gene. Variable domain in full (rest from reference TRBV7-3 and TRBJ2-3): GAGVSQTPSNKVTEKGKYVELRCDPISGHTALYWYRQSLGQGPEFLIYFQGTGAADDSGLPNDRFFAVRPEGSVSTLKIQRTERGDSAVYLCASSPDDRDTQYFGPGTRLTVL.

This sequence joins TRBV4-2 and TRBJ2-3, with 9 bases matching TRBD2. V trimming: 4 bases; J trimming: 4 bases; junction bases outside the gene matches: 9. Germline CDR1 is LGHNA and CDR2 is YNFKEQ. The CDR3 spans 16 residues. Written as DNA, the CDR3 is TGTGCCAGCAGCCCTACCCTAGCGGGGTCCTCAGATACGCAGTATTTT. This encodes CASSPTLAGSSDTQYF.

In this sample, this clonotype turned up a few times. The chain joins TRBV5-1 to TRBJ1-2, with a weak D call TRBD1 (5 bases). V was cut by 4 bases and J by 5 bases, with 18 bases left in between. This CDR3 spans 15 amino acids. Germline loops: CDR1 SGHRS, CDR2 YFSETQ. CDR3 in amino acids: CASSLTVATRYGYTF. CDR3 DNA: TGCGCCAGCAGCCTGACAGTTGCTACGCGATATGGCTACACCTTC.

The table lists this clonotype with a few counts. The J gene is TRBJ2-7, the V gene TRBV5-1; a possible D gene is TRBD2 (5 bases). The CDR3 totals 14 residues. Germline V gene lookup returns CDR1 SGHRS and CDR2 YFSETQ. V was shortened by 5 bases and J by 0 bases, with 12 bases between the two germline ends. CDR3 amino acids: CASSLGLGSYEQYF. Written as DNA, the CDR3 is TGCGCCAGCAGTCTAGGACTGGGCTCCTACGAGCAGTACTTC.

The table lists this clonotype with a few counts. The DNA of the CDR3 is TGTGCCAGCAGTTTAGCATCACTAGCGGGAGACTACGAGCAGTACTTC. It encodes CASSLASLAGDYEQYF. The chain carries TRBV12-3 or TRBV12-4 and TRBJ2-7; 11 bases agree with TRBD2. There are 16 residues in the CDR3. V gave up 0 bases and J gave up 3 bases; unmatched junction bases: 4.

The chain uses TRBV12-3 or TRBV12-4 and TRBJ1-1; 9 nucleotides match TRBD1. After removal of 6 bases from V and 8 bases from J, the junction contained 13 bases not matched to a gene. The CDR3 is made up of 15 amino acids. In DNA form, the CDR3 reads TGTGCCAGCAGACCTAGGGACAGGGCTGCATCCGAAGCTTTCTTT. This gives the protein CASRPRDRAASEAFF.

This clonotype showed up just a few times. The chain uses TRBV29-1 and TRBJ1-2; D is uncertain. V was cut by 6 bases and J by 4 bases, with 15 bases left in between. Germline values: CDR1 SQVTM, CDR2 ANQGSEA. The length of the CDR3 is 13 residues. The CDR3 sequence: CSVKPGGRYGYTF. CDR3 nucleotides: TGCAGCGTGAAACCGGGAGGACGCTATGGCTACACCTTC.